The source of this TCR beta chain is a study of T cells after yellow fever vaccination (dated by TCRdb to the late 2010s). Study-level background: The SMART-Seq v4 Ultra Low Input RNA kit was used to prepare libraries from fractions with low cell numbers. To follow T-cell clones before and after both primary and booster YFV17D yellow fever vaccination, bulk TCR alpha and beta repertoires underwent longitudinal sequencing. The cohort comprised two healthy male donors, one aged 18 to 30 and one aged 30 to 40 years. Bulk PBMC replicates and cell subsets were isolated from blood drawn at multiple timepoints before and after both primary and secondary immunization.

In regard to this clonotype: Its antigen is unknown. Base qualities were left out, and no much larger clone turns up one base away.

Overall study results and their limits: Because the study included only a couple of donors, the extent to which the findings can be generalized is limited. Compared with the primary T-cell response, the secondary T-cell response was faster but weaker, reaching its peak on day 5 rather than on day 15. A small fraction of clonotypes showed up in both the CD4 and CD8 compartments, probably as a result of convergent recombination. Most clones expanded after primary vaccination (approximately 96% of CD4 and approximately 90% of CD8) were re-detected after the booster, suggesting that broad memory maintenance occurred. FACS-sorted repertoires could contain abundant contaminating clonotypes from the bulk population, so computational filtering was required.

At the junction V is shortened by 2 bases and J by 5 bases; bases outside the gene matches: 9. Including the terminal cysteine and valine, the CDR3 comprises 15 residues. Here the CDR3 DNA is all that survives: 45 bases in frame from base 1. Taken from the germline V gene, the CDR1 and CDR2 loops are SGHRS and YFSETQ. The treatment or condition label corresponds to: live attenuated yellow fever vaccine strain. Two biological replicates of bulk PBMCs were collected at each blood-draw timepoint. PBMCs were isolated from peripheral blood using a standard Ficoll-Paque protocol. TriZol was used to extract RNA from bulk PBMCs, from CD4 and CD8 fractions, and from dextramer-positive and dextramer-negative fractions. TCR cDNA was made using 5'RACE template switching, a step that added a universal primer site and unique molecular identifiers. cDNA synthesis was primed from both the TCR alpha and TCR beta constant segments. Two PCR steps were used to amplify libraries, with sample barcodes and sequencing adapters being added in the second step. Sequencing of the libraries was done on either Illumina HiSeq 2500 (2x100 bp) or NovaSeq (2x150 bp). In the original analysis: MIGEC handled demultiplexing of reads and collapsing into UMI consensus sequences, while MiXCR performed V(D)J alignment. Vaccine-responding clonotypes were defined with edgeR using replicate PBMC samples, requiring FDR below 0.01 and a log2 fold change above 5 up to day 15. Each bulk clonotype received a CD4 or CD8 identity based on whether the sequenced CD4 or CD8 repertoire contained that clonotype at higher abundance. In-frame beta chains were kept once TCRdb had trimmed the public reads at Q25 with fastp and called clones with MiXCR. Rows are unified per CDR3 protein, each entry keeping the most common DNA and genes. The V and J calls were not made by the authors but by TCRdb's processing. The sample table lists about 320,000 distinct CDR3 sequences, about 6.9% of them with a count of one. The ten biggest clones cover roughly 19% of the sample.

The chain uses TRBV5-1 and TRBJ2-7; TRBD1 matches 8 bases in the middle. The receptor's source is a young man who received the YFV17D yellow fever vaccine. This specimen consisted of PBMCs, obtained around 45 days after the first yellow fever vaccination. The encoded CDR3 is CASSFHRQGTNEQYV. At the DNA level, the sequence is TGCGCCAGCAGCTTCCACCGACAGGGGACGAACGAGCAGTACGTC.